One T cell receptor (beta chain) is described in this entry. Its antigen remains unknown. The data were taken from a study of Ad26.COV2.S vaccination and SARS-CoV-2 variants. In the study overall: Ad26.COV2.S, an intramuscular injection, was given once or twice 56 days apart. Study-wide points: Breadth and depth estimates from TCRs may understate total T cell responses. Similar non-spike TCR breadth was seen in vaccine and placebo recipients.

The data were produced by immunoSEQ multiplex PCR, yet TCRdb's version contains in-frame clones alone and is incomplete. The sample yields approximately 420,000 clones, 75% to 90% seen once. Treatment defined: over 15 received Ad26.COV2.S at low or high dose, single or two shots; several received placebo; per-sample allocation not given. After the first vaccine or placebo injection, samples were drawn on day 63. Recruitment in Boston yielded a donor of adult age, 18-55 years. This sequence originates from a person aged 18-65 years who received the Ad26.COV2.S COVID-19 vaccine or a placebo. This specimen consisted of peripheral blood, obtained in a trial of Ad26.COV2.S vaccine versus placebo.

CDR3 residues: CASSLGLEDTQYF. The CDR3 bases are TGTGCCAGCAGCTTGGGGTTGGAAGATACGCAGTATTTT. The gene calls are TRBV5-5 and TRBJ2-3; D unclear. This CDR3 contains 13 residues. V shed 0 bases and J shed 5 bases, with 7 bases lying between them. Germline assignment: CDR1 SGHKS and CDR2 YYEKEE (reference sequence).